This T cell receptor (beta chain) was captured by sequencing in a study of T cells after yellow fever vaccination. TCRdb re-analysed the 5' RACE reads in MiXCR, keeping a single row per CDR3 protein. Here the sample spans over 130,000 distinct CDR3 sequences, roughly 8% being singletons. Study observations and caveats: Researchers noted that a small share of clonotypes showed up in both CD4 and CD8 compartments.

Germline assignment: CDR1 SGHNT and CDR2 YENEEA. V was cut by 5 bases and J by 6 bases, with 7 bases left in between. The CDR3 length is 12 residues. This clonotype was counted at least ten times. The antigen is unknown. This chain connects TRBV11-3 to TRBJ2-2; D uncertain. Sequences were derived from CD4+ T cells sorted from PBMCs, sampled 5 days after the yellow fever booster vaccination. This clonotype was sampled from a man younger than 45 who received the YFV17D yellow fever vaccine. The CDR3 coding sequence is TGTGCCAGCAGCCCGGGCCCCGGGGAGCTGTTTTTT. This sequence encodes CASSPGPGELFF.